This TCR beta chain was sequenced during a study of T cell responses to AZD1222 COVID-19 vaccine. Study-level points and caveats: Rises in breadth and depth of Spike-specific TCRs came after two AZD1222 doses.

Note on this clone: The antigen is unknown.

The CDR3 totals 13 residues. The germline V and J ends were trimmed by 0 bases and 11 bases, with 11 bases remaining between them. Here immunoSEQ multiplex PCR was the method, and the copy in TCRdb shows in-frame clones only, minus some. The repertoire holds under 200,000 clones, more than 85% seen once, with around 4.3% in the top ten. The sequence derives from an adult in good health. The chain joins TRBV12-3 or TRBV12-4 to TRBJ1-5; unclear D gene. Source: peripheral blood, taken on day 0 of AZD1222 vaccination. This CDR3 reads CASSLALGLAQHF. The CDR3 DNA is TGTGCCAGCAGTTTAGCCCTCGGGTTAGCCCAGCATTTT.